This T cell receptor beta chain was observed in a study of T cells in Graves' hyperthyroidism and ophthalmopathy. Study-level points and caveats: Blood samples included most of the expanded thyroid clonotypes exceeding 0.001.

At least 3 on the Clinical Activity Score was recorded for ophthalmopathy patients, who also had NOSPECS grade at least 4 and duration under 3 months. TCR beta CDR3 regions were amplified from RNA. HTBI primers were employed in a first-round RT-PCR of the TCR CDR3. TCRdb re-derived calls from the multiplex PCR reads in MiXCR, one entry per CDR3 protein. The table includes roughly 250,000 distinct CDR3 sequences, about 16% detected once. Of note for this clonotype: The antigen is not known.

Germline V gives CDR1 SEHNR, CDR2 FQNEAQ (reference sequence). CDR3 length: 16 residues. With 4 bases clipped from V and 2 bases from J, the junction kept 6 bases outside the gene matches. This receptor was taken from a woman under 30 with Graves' ophthalmopathy. Input material: blood. The chain joins TRBV7-9 to TRBJ2-3; 10 bases align to TRBD2. The CDR3 region is CASSYRTSGLTDTQYF. Here the CDR3 DNA reads TGTGCCAGCAGCTACCGGACTAGCGGTCTCACAGATACGCAGTATTTT. Combining the CDR3 with reference TRBV7-9 and TRBJ2-3 gives the whole variable domain DTGVSQNPRHKITKRGQNVTFRCDPISEHNRLYWYRQTLGQGPEFLTYFQNEAQLEKSRLLSDRFSAERPKGSFSTLEIQRTEQGDSAMYLCASSYRTSGLTDTQYFGPGTRLTVL.